Each of the 4 T cell receptor beta chains below was sequenced from the same sample in a study of blood T cell repertoires in COVID-19. Generated by immunoSEQ multiplex PCR, the TCRdb table keeps only in-frame clones and is missing some. Among 250,000 to 400,000 clones listed, 88% were seen once. Sequences were obtained from peripheral blood. These receptors were taken from a woman under 40 with COVID-19, enrolled during active disease.

This chain joins TRBV21-1 and TRBJ1-3; the table's D call, TRBD1, has no DNA check behind it. TRBV21-1 is a listed pseudogene. The CDR3 covers 15 residues. CDR3 nucleotide sequence: TGTGCCAGCAGCAAAGGGGGCGCGGTTGGAAACACCATATATTTT. This codes for CASSKGGAVGNTIYF.

This rearrangement joins TRBV12-3 or TRBV12-4 to TRBJ1-2; 7 nucleotides line up with TRBD1. V was pared by 3 bases and J by 8 bases, with 3 bases of the junction left unmatched. This CDR3 region has 12 residues. The CDR3 region has the DNA TGTGCCAGCAGTTTGACAGGGTTAGGCTACACCTTC. Translated: CASSLTGLGYTF.

The chain joins TRBV7-2 to TRBJ2-1; D might be TRBD2 (5 bases). Trimming pared 6 bases from V and 0 bases from J, leaving 12 bases between. Looked up from germline, CDR1 is SGHTA and CDR2 is FQGNSA. The CDR3 has 15 amino acids. The CDR3 loop reads CASRSGRGSYNEQFF. CDR3 nucleotide sequence: TGTGCCAGCAGGTCCGGACGGGGCTCCTACAATGAGCAGTTCTTC.

The rearrangement links TRBV2 to TRBJ2-3; 13 bases align to TRBD2. Germline trimming cut 3 bases from V and 0 bases from J; bases unmatched to any gene: 6. The CDR3 runs 18 residues. Germline V gene sequence: CDR1 SNHLY, CDR2 FYNNEI. The DNA of the CDR3 is TGTGCCAGCAGTGACGGGACTAGCGGGGAGACTAGCACAGATACGCAGTATTTT. Its translation is CASSDGTSGETSTDTQYF.